The clone carrying this T cell receptor beta chain was observed many times. Its antigen is unidentified. This record belongs to a study of CD8+CD57+ T cells in acquired aplastic anemia. The CDR3 is 13 amino acids. Germline V gene lookup returns CDR1 SGHTA and CDR2 FQGNSA. Trimming removed 3 bases from V and 8 bases from J; junction bases left unmatched: 4. According to the study, genomic DNA was the template for TCR beta VDJ and CDR3 profiling. TCRdb independently ran MiXCR on the reads; one entry per CDR3 protein. The sample contains more than 95,000 distinct CDR3 sequences, over 30% of which appear only once. General observations from the study: Patients versus controls showed no significant CD8+ Simpson's diversity difference.

CD8+CD57+ cell expansion, shown by flow cytometry, had occurred in the patients selected for sequencing. Everyone among the patients had severe acquired aplastic anemia. The clonotype originates from a human donor with aplastic anemia. The chain carries TRBV7-2 and TRBJ2-1; 7 bases are a match to TRBD1. The sample comprised sorted CD4+, CD8+, or CD8+CD57+ T cells (not recorded which) from PBMCs. The CDR3 DNA sequence: TGTGCCAGCAGCTTTGACAGGGACGATGAGCAGTTCTTC. This translates into CASSFDRDDEQFF.